This T cell receptor beta chain is from a study of T-cell reconstitution after alpha-beta-depleted transplantation in children. Germline V gene sequence: CDR1 KGHSH, CDR2 LQKENI. This CDR3 region has 16 residues. V shed 1 base and J shed 2 bases, with 13 bases lying between them. Notes on this clonotype: Its target is not known.

The TCRbeta library was prepared with unique molecular identifiers. In TCRdb, the PCR reads were re-called with MiXCR into one record per CDR3 protein. Seen here are around 490,000 distinct CDR3 sequences, over 9.5% observed once, and the top ten hold 12% to 15%. Study-wide findings and caveats: Surviving recipient T cells and thymic progenitors accounted for the high day-60 TCRbeta diversity observed in some patients. The authors attributed T-cell counts and diversity one year after transplant mostly to newly produced T cells. Expanded graft clones numbering several hundred reportedly gave rise to alpha-beta T cells about two months after transplant.

The sample consisted of PBMCs, mostly from graft donor cells, taken 180 days after TCRalphabeta/CD19-depleted stem cell transplant. The source of this sequence is a female patient younger than 10 who had a stem cell transplant for aplastic anemia, so the T cells may come from the graft donor. The chain links TRBV18 to TRBJ2-3; D ambiguous. The CDR3 DNA reads TGTGCCAGCTCACCACTCGCCCGGCAGGTCACAGATACGCAGTATTTT. Protein sequence: CASSPLARQVTDTQYF.